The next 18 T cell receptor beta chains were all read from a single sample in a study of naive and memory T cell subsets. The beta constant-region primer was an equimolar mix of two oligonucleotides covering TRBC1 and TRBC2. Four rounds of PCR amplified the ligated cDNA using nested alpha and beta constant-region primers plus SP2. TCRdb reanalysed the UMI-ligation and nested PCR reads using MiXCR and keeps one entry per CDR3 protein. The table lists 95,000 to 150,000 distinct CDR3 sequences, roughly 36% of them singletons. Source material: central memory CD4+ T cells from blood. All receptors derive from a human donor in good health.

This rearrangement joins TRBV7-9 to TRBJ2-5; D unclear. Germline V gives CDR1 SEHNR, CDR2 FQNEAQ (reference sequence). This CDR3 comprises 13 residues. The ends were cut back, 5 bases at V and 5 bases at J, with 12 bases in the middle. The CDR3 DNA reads TGTGCCAGCAGCGAAAGGTCAGGCGAGACCCAGTACTTC. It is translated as CASSERSGETQYF.

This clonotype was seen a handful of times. CDR3 in DNA: TGCAGCGTTGAAGCGAAGGGGGCCCGCACAGATACGCAGTATTTT. It codes for CSVEAKGARTDTQYF. The J gene is TRBJ2-3, the V gene TRBV29-1; 7 nucleotides line up with TRBD1. V lost 1 base to trimming and J lost 1 base; unmatched junction nucleotides: 5. Germline V gene data show CDR1 as SQVTM and CDR2 as ANQGSEA. CDR3 length equals 15 residues.

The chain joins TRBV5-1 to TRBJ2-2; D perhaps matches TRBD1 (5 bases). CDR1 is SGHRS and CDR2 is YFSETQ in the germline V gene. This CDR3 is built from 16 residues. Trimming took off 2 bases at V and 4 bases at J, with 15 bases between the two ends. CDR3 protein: CASSLFAGSSTGELFF. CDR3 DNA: TGCGCCAGCAGCTTATTCGCAGGGTCGAGCACCGGGGAGCTGTTTTTT.

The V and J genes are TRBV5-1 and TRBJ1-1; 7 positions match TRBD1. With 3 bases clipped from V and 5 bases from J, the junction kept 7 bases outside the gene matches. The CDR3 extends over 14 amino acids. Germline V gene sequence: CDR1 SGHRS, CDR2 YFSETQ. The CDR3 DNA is TGCGCCAGCAGCTGGGGACAGCGGAGTACTGAAGCTTTCTTT. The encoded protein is CASSWGQRSTEAFF. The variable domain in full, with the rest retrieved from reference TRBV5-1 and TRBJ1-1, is KAGVTQTPRYLIKTRGQQVTLSCSPISGHRSVSWYQQTPGQGLQFLFEYFSETQRNKGNFPGRFSGRQFSNSRSEMNVSTLELGDSALYLCASSWGQRSTEAFFGQGTRLTVV.

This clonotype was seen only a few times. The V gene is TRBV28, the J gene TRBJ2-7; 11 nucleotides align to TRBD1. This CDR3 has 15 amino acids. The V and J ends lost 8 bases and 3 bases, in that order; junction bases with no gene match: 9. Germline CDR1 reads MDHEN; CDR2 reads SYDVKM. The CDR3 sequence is CASRQLGTGGYEQYF. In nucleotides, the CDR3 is TGTGCCAGCCGACAATTAGGGACAGGGGGCTACGAGCAGTACTTC.

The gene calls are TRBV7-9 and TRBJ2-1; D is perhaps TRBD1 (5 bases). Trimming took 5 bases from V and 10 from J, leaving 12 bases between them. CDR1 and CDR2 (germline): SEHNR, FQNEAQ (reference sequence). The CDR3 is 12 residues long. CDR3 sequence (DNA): TGTGCCAGCAGCCAGACAGTGGGAGAGCAGTTCTTC. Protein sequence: CASSQTVGEQFF. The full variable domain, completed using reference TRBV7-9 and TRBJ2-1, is DTGVSQNPRHKITKRGQNVTFRCDPISEHNRLYWYRQTLGQGPEFLTYFQNEAQLEKSRLLSDRFSAERPKGSFSTLEIQRTEQGDSAMYLCASSQTVGEQFFGPGTRLTVL.

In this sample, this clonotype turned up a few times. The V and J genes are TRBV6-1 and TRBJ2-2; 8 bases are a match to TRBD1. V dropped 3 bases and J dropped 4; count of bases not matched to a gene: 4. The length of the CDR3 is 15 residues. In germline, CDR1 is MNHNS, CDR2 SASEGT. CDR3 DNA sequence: TGTGCCAGCAGTGATTCGGGACAGGTCACCGGGGAGCTGTTTTTT. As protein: CASSDSGQVTGELFF.

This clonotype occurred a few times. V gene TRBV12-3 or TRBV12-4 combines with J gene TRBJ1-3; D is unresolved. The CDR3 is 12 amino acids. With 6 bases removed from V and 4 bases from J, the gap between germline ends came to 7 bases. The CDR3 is CASRDLGNTIYF. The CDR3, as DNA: TGTGCCAGCAGAGACCTGGGAAACACCATATATTTT.

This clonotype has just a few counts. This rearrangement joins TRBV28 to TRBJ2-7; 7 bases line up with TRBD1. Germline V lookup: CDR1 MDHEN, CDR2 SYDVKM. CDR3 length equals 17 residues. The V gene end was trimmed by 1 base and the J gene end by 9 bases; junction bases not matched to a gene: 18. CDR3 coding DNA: TGTGCCAGCAGTTTATCCCCCCGACAGGGCCTGCTGCTTTGGCAGTACTTC. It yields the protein CASSLSPRQGLLLWQYF.

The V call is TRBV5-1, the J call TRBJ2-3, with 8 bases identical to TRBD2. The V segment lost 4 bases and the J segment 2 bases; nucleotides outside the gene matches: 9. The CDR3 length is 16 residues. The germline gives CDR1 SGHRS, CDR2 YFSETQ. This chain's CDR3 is CASSPLAGRLTDTQYF. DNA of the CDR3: TGCGCCAGCAGCCCATTAGCGGGACGACTCACAGATACGCAGTATTTT.

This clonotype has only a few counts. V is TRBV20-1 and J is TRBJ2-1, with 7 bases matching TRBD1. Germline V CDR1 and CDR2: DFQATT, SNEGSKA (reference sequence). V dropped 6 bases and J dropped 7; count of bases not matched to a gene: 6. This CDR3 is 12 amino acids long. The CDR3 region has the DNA TGCAGTGCCGGACAGGCTTGGAATGAGCAGTTCTTC. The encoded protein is CSAGQAWNEQFF.

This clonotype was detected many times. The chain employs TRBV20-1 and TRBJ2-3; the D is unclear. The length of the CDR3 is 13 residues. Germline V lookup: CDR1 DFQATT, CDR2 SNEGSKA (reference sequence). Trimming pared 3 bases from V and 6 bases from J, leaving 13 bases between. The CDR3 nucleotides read TGCAGTGCTAGCAGTCCGAACGGGGATACGCAGTATTTT. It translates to CSASSPNGDTQYF.

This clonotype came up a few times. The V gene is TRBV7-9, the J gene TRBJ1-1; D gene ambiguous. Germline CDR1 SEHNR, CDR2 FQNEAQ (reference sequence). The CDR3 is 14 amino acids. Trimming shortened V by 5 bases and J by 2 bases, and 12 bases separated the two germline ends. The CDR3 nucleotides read TGTGCCAGCAGCCAGCAAGGGCGTAACACTGAAGCTTTCTTT. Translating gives CASSQQGRNTEAFF.

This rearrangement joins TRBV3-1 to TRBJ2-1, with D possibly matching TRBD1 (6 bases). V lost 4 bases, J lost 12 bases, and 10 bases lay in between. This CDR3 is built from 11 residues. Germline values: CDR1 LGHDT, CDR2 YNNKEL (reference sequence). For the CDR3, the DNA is TGTGCCAGCAGCCTCGGACAGAGGCAGTTCTTC. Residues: CASSLGQRQFF.

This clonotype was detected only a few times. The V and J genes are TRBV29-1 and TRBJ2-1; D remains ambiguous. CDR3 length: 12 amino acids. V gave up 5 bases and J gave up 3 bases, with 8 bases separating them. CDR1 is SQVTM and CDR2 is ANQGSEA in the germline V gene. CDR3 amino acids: CSVRTLYNEQFF. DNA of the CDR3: TGCAGCGTTCGGACCCTCTACAATGAGCAGTTCTTC.

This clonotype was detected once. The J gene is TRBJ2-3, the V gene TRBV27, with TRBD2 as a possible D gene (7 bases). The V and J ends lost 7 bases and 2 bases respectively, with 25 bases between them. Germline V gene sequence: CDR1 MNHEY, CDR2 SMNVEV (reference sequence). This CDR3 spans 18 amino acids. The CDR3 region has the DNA TGTGCCAGCAAACCAATGGGGGCTAGCGGCGCCAACACAGATACGCAGTATTTT. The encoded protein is CASKPMGASGANTDTQYF.

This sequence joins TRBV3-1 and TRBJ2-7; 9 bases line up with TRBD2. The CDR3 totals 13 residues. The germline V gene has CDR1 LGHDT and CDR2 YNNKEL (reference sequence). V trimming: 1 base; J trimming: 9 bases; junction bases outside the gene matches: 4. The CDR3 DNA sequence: TGTGCCAGCAGCCAAGGGACTAGCGCTGTGCAGTACTTC. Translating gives CASSQGTSAVQYF.

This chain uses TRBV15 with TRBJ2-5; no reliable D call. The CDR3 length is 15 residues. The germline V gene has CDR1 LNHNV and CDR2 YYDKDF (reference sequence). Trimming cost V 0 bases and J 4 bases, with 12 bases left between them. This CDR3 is CATSRDSSFVETQYF. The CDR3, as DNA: TGTGCCACCAGCAGAGACAGTAGTTTTGTAGAGACCCAGTACTTC.